This TCR beta chain emerged from a study of T cell repertoires in cytomegalovirus infection. Study information: As its CMV epitopes, the study selected recently identified HLA-C-restricted and well-studied HLA-B-restricted targets. TCR beta signatures that were public indicated CMV infection and matching HLA type. Study-wide results and caveats: HLA-C-restricted CMV clonotypes gave the most frequent clonotype in two of eight donors. Cumulative frequency (of public TCR beta family members) identified carriers of CMV plus the relevant HLA.

One entry per CDR3 protein results from TCRdb running MiXCR on the reads. The sample includes 700,000 to 850,000 distinct CDR3 sequences, about 31% seen only once; the top ten take around 12%. This clonotype was detected only a few times. Its antigen is still unknown. V lost 4 bases, J lost 0 bases, and 2 bases stayed unmatched. Germline V lookup: CDR1 SGHTA, CDR2 FQGNSA. CDR3 length equals 14 residues. The rearrangement uses TRBV7-2 and TRBJ2-7; 8 bases align to TRBD1. The source was cultured CD8+ T cells from PBMCs, collected from culture after CMV antigen stimulation. This TCR came from a human donor in good health (CMV status not recorded). Some clones in this sample may be carry-over from other donors' samples. The DNA of the CDR3 is TGTGCCAGCAGCTCAGGGGGCGTCTCCTACGAGCAGTACTTC. The encoded protein is CASSSGGVSYEQYF.